One sample yielded the 14 T cell receptor beta chains listed below, sequenced in a study of cytomegalovirus exposure and HLA in healthy donors. The study ran its PCR with 60 Vbeta and 13 Jbeta primers. Data came from immunoSEQ multiplex PCR; TCRdb stores just in-frame clones and leaves some out. The data show approximately 160,000 clones, over 75% seen once. Sequencing used PBMCs. The receptors stem from a woman aged 25 to 39 in good health and CMV-seronegative.

The count of this clone is one. V gene TRBV6-5 combines with J gene TRBJ2-7, with 12 bases that match TRBD2. The CDR3 is 15 residues long. Looked up from germline, CDR1 is MNHEY and CDR2 is SVGAGI. Germline trimming cut 6 bases from V and 3 bases from J; bases unmatched to any gene: 6. CDR3 sequence: CASRSPGLAGYEQYF. DNA of the CDR3: TGTGCCAGCAGGTCCCCGGGACTAGCGGGCTACGAGCAGTACTTC.

The table lists this clone with a few counts. Different DNA sequences within this sample yield the same CDR3. The CDR3 loop is CASSLAGRQETQYF. CDR3 DNA sequence: TGTGCCAGCAGCTTGGCCGGGAGGCAAGAGACCCAGTACTTC. The chain combines TRBV5-6 with TRBJ2-5; 7 bases agree with TRBD2. The CDR3 has 14 amino acids. The V segment lost 0 bases and the J segment 2 bases; nucleotides outside the gene matches: 1. Germline loops: CDR1 SGHDT, CDR2 YYEEEE.

This clone was counted only a few times. This chain's CDR3 is CASSQEISTVRHF. CDR3 nucleotide sequence: TGCGCCAGCAGCCAAGAAATTTCAACAGTACGGCATTTT. The chain joins TRBV4-1 to TRBJ1-5; no definite D call. CDR1 and CDR2 (germline): MGHRA, YSYEKL. The CDR3 covers 13 residues. V was clipped by 0 bases and J by 15 bases, with 15 bases between them.

The CDR3 DNA is TGTGCCAGTAGATCATGGGGCGGGAGTCCCTCAGAGACCCAGTACTTC. This codes for CASRSWGGSPSETQYF. V usage is TRBV19 and J usage is TRBJ2-5; 7 bases are a match to TRBD2. Germline assignment: CDR1 LNHDA and CDR2 SQIVND (reference sequence). This CDR3 comprises 16 residues. J was trimmed by 4 bases and V by 6 bases; bases with no gene match: 14.

This clone was detected only a few times. V usage is TRBV19 and J usage is TRBJ1-5; D not resolved. This CDR3 comprises 15 residues. Trimming took 3 bases from V and 2 from J, leaving 11 bases between them. Germline V gene data show CDR1 as LNHDA and CDR2 as SQIVND (reference sequence). CDR3 residues: CASSIYSGRNQPQHF. The DNA for the CDR3 is TGTGCCAGTAGTATCTATAGCGGACGCAATCAGCCCCAGCATTTT. Using reference TRBV19 and TRBJ1-5 for the parts outside the CDR3, the full variable domain is DGGITQSPKYLFRKEGQNVTLSCEQNLNHDAMYWYRQDPGQGLRLIYYSQIVNDFQKGDIAEGYSVSREKKESFPLTVTSAQKNPTAFYLCASSIYSGRNQPQHFGDGTRLSIL.

The rearrangement uses TRBV27 and TRBJ1-1; TRBD1 matches 7 bases. V trimming: 2 bases; J trimming: 5 bases; junction bases outside the gene matches: 5. CDR3 length: 14 amino acids. Germline V gene lookup returns CDR1 MNHEY and CDR2 SMNVEV (reference sequence). The CDR3 region is CASSLRGRGTEAFF. In DNA form, the CDR3 reads TGTGCCAGCAGTTTAAGGGGCAGGGGGACTGAAGCTTTCTTT.

The chain links TRBV5-6 to TRBJ2-7; D is ambiguous. CDR1 and CDR2 (germline): SGHDT, YYEEEE. This CDR3 has 15 residues. Trimming removed 6 bases from V and 1 base from J, with 17 bases in between. CDR3 protein: CASNYLLGYSYEQYF. Here the CDR3 DNA reads TGTGCCAGCAACTATCTGCTCGGGTATTCCTACGAGCAGTACTTC.

Details on this clone: A junction end diverges from the germline sequence, so it may reflect a read error. The V gene is TRBV7-7, the J gene TRBJ2-2; D possibly corresponds to TRBD1 (6 bases). The CDR3 is 13 amino acids. CDR1 SSHAT and CDR2 FNYEAQ come from the germline V gene (reference sequence). Written as DNA, the CDR3 is TGTGCTAGCAGTACAGGGCACTCCGGGGAGCTGTTTTTT. Translation: CASSTGHSGELFF.

The V call is TRBV19, the J call TRBJ1-2; unclear D gene. CDR1 LNHDA and CDR2 SQIVND come from the germline V gene (reference sequence). The V and J ends lost 5 bases and 8 bases respectively, with 18 bases between them. The CDR3 is made up of 14 amino acids. CDR3 DNA: TGTGCCAGTAGTCCTTTCCCATCAAGCCCAGGCTACACCTTC. Protein product: CASSPFPSSPGYTF.

In regard to this clone: In this CDR3 the conserved last residue, phenylalanine or tryptophan, is missing, so a read error is likely. The CDR3 DNA reads TGCAGCGTTGATTATACCGGGACTAGTTATGGCTACACCCTC. This codes for CSVDYTGTSYGYTL. The chain joins TRBV29-1 to TRBJ1-2; a possible D gene is TRBD1 (5 bases). The CDR3 contains 14 residues. The V gene's germline CDR1 is SQVTM and CDR2 ANQGSEA. The germline V and J ends were trimmed by 3 bases and 5 bases, with 16 bases remaining between them.

The V call is TRBV28, the J call TRBJ1-4, with 10 positions matching TRBD1. Germline V CDR1 and CDR2: MDHEN, SYDVKM. V shed 6 bases and J 7 bases; nucleotides not matched to a gene: 5. There are 14 residues in the CDR3. CDR3 sequence: CASRTGGRVEKLFF. The CDR3 nucleotides are TGTGCCAGCAGGACAGGGGGCAGGGTTGAAAAACTGTTTTTT.

V usage is TRBV5-5 and J usage is TRBJ1-5, with 11 positions matching TRBD1. With V trimmed by 4 bases and J by 6 bases, 12 bases remained unmatched. The germline V gene has CDR1 SGHKS and CDR2 YYEKEE (reference sequence). The CDR3 extends over 17 amino acids. The CDR3 DNA reads as TGTGCCAGCAGCAGGGACAGGGGGTTACCAGCCGGTCAGCCCCAGCATTTT. This codes for CASSRDRGLPAGQPQHF.

A few counts support this clone. The J gene is TRBJ1-1, the V gene TRBV5-1, with D hard to call. The ends were cut back, 4 bases at V and 0 bases at J, with 10 bases in the middle. In germline, CDR1 is SGHRS, CDR2 YFSETQ. The CDR3 runs 14 residues. CDR3 sequence reads: CASSVAGLNTEAFF. The CDR3 DNA follows: TGCGCCAGCAGCGTCGCCGGGTTGAACACTGAAGCTTTCTTT.

CDR3 residues: CASSPKQTSVGYEQYF. In nucleotides, the CDR3 is TGTGCCAGCAGCCCAAAGCAAACTAGCGTTGGCTACGAGCAGTACTTC. The rearrangement links TRBV5-4 to TRBJ2-7; 7 bases are shared with TRBD2. The CDR3 runs to 16 residues. J gave up 3 bases and V 4 bases, and 13 bases lay outside the gene matches. Germline assignment: CDR1 SGHNT and CDR2 YYREEE (reference sequence).